The 11 T cell receptor beta chains in this list originate from one sample, sequenced in a study of T cell responses to AZD1222 COVID-19 vaccine. The data were produced by immunoSEQ multiplex PCR, yet TCRdb's version contains in-frame clones alone and is incomplete. The sample lists about 150,000 clones, about 91% occurring once. Sequenced here: peripheral blood, sampled on day 0 of AZD1222 vaccination. These receptors were obtained from an adult in good health.

The chain links TRBV7-8 to TRBJ1-1; D remains unclear. The V and J ends lost 1 base and 1 base respectively, with 13 bases between them. The CDR3 has 16 residues. Germline V gives CDR1 SGHVS, CDR2 FQNEAQ. CDR3 in amino acids: CASSLVEEWRNTEAFF. CDR3 bases: TGTGCCAGCAGCTTAGTCGAGGAGTGGAGGAACACTGAAGCTTTCTTT.

The J gene is TRBJ2-7, the V gene TRBV11-1; D is perhaps TRBD2 (6 bases). CDR1 is SGHAT, CDR2 FQDESV, per germline (reference sequence). V was shortened by 2 bases and J by 7 bases, with 21 bases between the two germline ends. The CDR3 has 16 amino acids. The CDR3 sequence is CASSLRGKAYGSEQYF. The CDR3 DNA is TGTGCCAGCAGCTTACGGGGGAAAGCCTATGGATCTGAGCAGTACTTC. Full variable domain (rest looked up from reference TRBV11-1 and TRBJ2-7): EAEVAQSPRYKITEKSQAVAFWCDPISGHATLYWYRQILGQGPELLVQFQDESVVDDSQLPKDRFSAERLKGVDSTLKIQPAELGDSAMYLCASSLRGKAYGSEQYFGPGTRLTVT.

The rearrangement links TRBV28 to TRBJ1-3; D is unclear. The germline V and J ends were trimmed by 7 bases and 2 bases, with 12 bases remaining between them. The length of the CDR3 is 14 residues. Per the germline V gene, CDR1 is MDHEN and CDR2 is SYDVKM. CDR3 region: CASIEARTGNTIYF. The CDR3 bases are TGTGCCAGCATTGAAGCCCGAACTGGAAACACCATATATTTT.

The chain has TRBV20-1 and TRBJ2-7; D perhaps matches TRBD1 (6 bases). Germline-derived CDR1 and CDR2 are DFQATT and SNEGSKA (reference sequence). The ends were cut back, 7 bases at V and 6 bases at J, with 13 bases in the middle. CDR3 length: 11 amino acids. CDR3 nucleotides: TGCAGTGTTACAGGGCATGGCGAGCAGTACTTC. It is translated as CSVTGHGEQYF.

V usage is TRBV11-3 and J usage is TRBJ2-1; 8 bases match TRBD1. The CDR3 contains 16 residues. Germline CDR1 and CDR2: SGHNT and YENEEA. With V trimmed by 5 bases and J by 2 bases, 8 bases remained unmatched. The CDR3 coding sequence is TGTGCCAGCAGCCCACATAACAGGGGGACCTACAATGAGCAGTTCTTC. It is translated as CASSPHNRGTYNEQFF.

The CDR3: CASSLEGPAYGYTF. In DNA, the CDR3 is TGTGCCAGCAGCTTAGAGGGTCCCGCCTATGGCTACACCTTC. The genes are TRBV11-2 and TRBJ1-2; D unclear. The CDR3 consists of 14 residues. Germline lookup yields CDR1 SGHAT and CDR2 FQNNGV. Between the trimmed V and J ends, which lost 0 bases and 4 bases, there was a span of 9 bases.

V and J are TRBV12-3 or TRBV12-4 and TRBJ1-1; 10 bases align to TRBD1. Germline trimming cut 6 bases from V and 13 bases from J; bases unmatched to any gene: 8. The CDR3 consists of 12 residues. CDR3 loop: CASSPGQGPGFF. CDR3 in DNA: TGTGCCAGCAGCCCGGGACAGGGGCCGGGTTTCTTT.

This clone came up once. The chain has TRBV13 and TRBJ1-1, with 11 bases identical to TRBD1. In germline, CDR1 is PRHDT, CDR2 FYEKMQ (reference sequence). CDR3 size: 16 residues. The ends lost 3 bases at V and 6 bases at J; junction bases unmatched: 9. The CDR3 sequence is CASSLDRGRFGSEAFF. Here the CDR3 DNA reads TGTGCCAGCAGCTTGGACAGGGGGCGATTCGGATCTGAAGCTTTCTTT.

V is TRBV7-2 and J is TRBJ2-1, with D hard to call. Germline V CDR1 and CDR2: SGHTA, FQGNSA. This CDR3 spans 15 amino acids. V lost 5 bases and J lost 1, with 12 bases in between. This CDR3 is CASSLEVGSYNEQFF. In nucleotides, the CDR3 is TGTGCCAGCAGCCTAGAAGTAGGGTCCTACAATGAGCAGTTCTTC.

This clone was observed once. The chain couples TRBV19 to TRBJ1-5; TRBD1 aligns across 10 bases. CDR3 size: 16 residues. V lost 4 bases, J lost 5 bases, and 8 bases stayed unmatched. Germline CDR1 and CDR2: LNHDA and SQIVND (reference sequence). The DNA for the CDR3 is TGTGCCAGTAGTAGCCCGGGACAGGGGAACCATCAGCCCCAGCATTTT. This encodes CASSSPGQGNHQPQHF.

This clone was detected only once. The rearrangement joins TRBV19 to TRBJ2-7; TRBD1 matches 8 bases. With 8 bases clipped from V and 2 bases from J, the junction kept 14 bases outside the gene matches. Germline V gene sequence: CDR1 LNHDA, CDR2 SQIVND (reference sequence). The CDR3 runs 16 residues. The CDR3 coding sequence is TGTGCCAGTCTGAAGCCGAAACCGGGACAGGCCTACGAGCAGTACTTC. Protein sequence: CASLKPKPGQAYEQYF.